The 6 T cell receptor beta chains listed next were all sequenced from one sample in a study of cytomegalovirus exposure and HLA in healthy donors. The PCR was carried out with 60 Vbeta primers and 13 Jbeta primers. The data were produced by immunoSEQ multiplex PCR, yet TCRdb's version contains in-frame clones alone and is incomplete. The sample records around 150,000 clones, about 75% being singletons. Source material: PBMCs. These receptors all stem from a man in his forties or fifties in good health and CMV-seropositive.

This clone was observed a single time. The chain joins TRBV10-1 to TRBJ2-5; tentatively, D is TRBD2 (5 bases). With 3 bases removed from V and 5 bases from J, the gap between germline ends came to 13 bases. CDR1 is WNHNN and CDR2 is SYGVQD in the germline V gene (reference sequence). The CDR3 spans 14 residues. The CDR3 protein is CASSDGAVGETQYF. DNA of the CDR3: TGCGCCAGCAGTGACGGAGCGGTTGGGGAGACCCAGTACTTC.

The chain joins TRBV28 to TRBJ2-4, with 11 bases fitting TRBD1. V trimming: 7 bases; J trimming: 5 bases; junction bases outside the gene matches: 10. CDR1 is MDHEN, CDR2 SYDVKM, per germline. This CDR3 comprises 16 residues. CDR3 nucleotide sequence: TGTGCCAGCACCTTCCGGGACAGGGGGGGGGAAAACATTCAGTACTTC. Translating gives CASTFRDRGGENIQYF.

This clone was recorded once. The genes are TRBV7-9 and TRBJ2-7, with TRBD2 matching over 12 bases. The V segment lost 6 bases and the J segment 6 bases; nucleotides outside the gene matches: 3. The length of the CDR3 is 13 residues. CDR1 and CDR2 (germline): SEHNR, FQNEAQ (reference sequence). The CDR3 region has the DNA TGTGCCAGCAGTCAGACTAGCGGGGGCGAGCAGTACTTC. Translation gives CASSQTSGGEQYF.

This clone was seen only a few times. The chain joins TRBV7-3 to TRBJ2-2; D is uncertain. This CDR3 contains 14 residues. V lost 5 bases and J lost 3, with 10 bases in between. CDR1 and CDR2 from the germline V gene are SGHTA and FQGTGA. DNA of the CDR3: TGTGCCAGCAGCGCCCGATCGGACACCGGGGAGCTGTTTTTT. This sequence encodes CASSARSDTGELFF.

The chain links TRBV5-1 to TRBJ2-1, with D perhaps TRBD2 (6 bases). CDR1 and CDR2 (germline): SGHRS, YFSETQ. The CDR3 runs 14 residues. Trimming left V 7 bases short and J 4 bases short, with 15 bases between. The CDR3 region is CASSRDSSYNEQFF. CDR3 DNA sequence: TGCGCCAGCTCCCGGGACTCGTCATACAATGAGCAGTTCTTC.

The gene calls are TRBV28 and TRBJ2-3; possible D gene TRBD2, 6 bases. CDR1 is MDHEN and CDR2 is SYDVKM in the germline V gene. The V gene lost 8 bases and the J gene lost 2 bases, with 11 bases spanning the gap. This CDR3 contains 13 residues. CDR3 residues: CASGGRPTDTQYF. In DNA form, the CDR3 reads TGTGCCAGCGGAGGGAGACCCACAGATACGCAGTATTTT.